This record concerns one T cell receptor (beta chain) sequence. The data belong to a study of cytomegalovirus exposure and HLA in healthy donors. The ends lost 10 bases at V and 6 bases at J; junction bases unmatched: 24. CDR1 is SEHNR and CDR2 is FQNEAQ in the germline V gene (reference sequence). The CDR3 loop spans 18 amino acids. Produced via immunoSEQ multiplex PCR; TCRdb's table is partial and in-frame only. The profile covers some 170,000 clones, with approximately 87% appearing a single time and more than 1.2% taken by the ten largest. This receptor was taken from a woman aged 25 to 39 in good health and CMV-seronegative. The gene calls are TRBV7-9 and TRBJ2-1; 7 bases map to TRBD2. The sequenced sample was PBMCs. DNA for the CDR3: TGTGCCATCCATAGACGGGGAATGATGGCGGGGGAGCCCAATGAGCAGTTCTTC. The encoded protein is CAIHRRGMMAGEPNEQFF.